This T cell receptor (beta chain) was obtained from a study of T cell repertoires in cytomegalovirus infection. The V gene lost 3 bases and the J gene lost 5 bases, with 13 bases spanning the gap. This CDR3 has 14 residues. TCRdb used MiXCR to reprocess the reads, holding one entry per CDR3 protein. Of about 570,000 distinct CDR3 sequences in the sample, almost 40% were seen once. The sample holds a few counts of this clonotype. Its antigen is as yet unknown. The V and J genes are TRBV12-3 or TRBV12-4 and TRBJ2-5; no reliable D call. This TCR derives from a human donor in good health (CMV status not recorded). Some clones in this sample may be carry-over from other donors' samples. The sequencing here drew on cultured PBMCs, taken from culture after CMV antigen stimulation. CDR3 amino acids: CASSFGPPPETQYF. The CDR3 coding sequence is TGTGCCAGCAGTTTCGGGCCTCCGCCGGAGACCCAGTACTTC.